This is a list of T cell receptor beta chains from one sample in a study of T cell responses to AZD1222 COVID-19 vaccine. Profiling relied on immunoSEQ multiplex PCR, and the TCRdb table lists in-frame clones only, not all of them. The sample consists of roughly 130,000 clones, about 92% of them appearing once. The sample here was peripheral blood, taken on day 0 of AZD1222 vaccination. The source of these receptors is an adult in good health. Each CDR3 is given with its conserved first and last residue. D genes are given only for firm matches. Clone size is stated in some rows and not others, as once, few, many or a class when expanded.

j_call d_call v_call clone_size cdr3_aa cdr3_nt
TRBJ2-1 - TRBV3-1/TRBV3-2 - CASSQGRLVEQFF TGTGCCAGCAGCCAGGGTCGACTAGTTGAGCAGTTCTTC
TRBJ1-1 TRBD1 TRBV12-5 - CASGSYADRGRGAFF TGTGCTAGTGGTTCCTACGCCGACAGGGGGCGCGGAGCTTTCTTT
TRBJ1-5 - TRBV19 - CASIPQLTSNQPQHF TGTGCCAGTATCCCGCAGTTAACTAGCAATCAGCCCCAGCATTTT
TRBJ2-7 - TRBV7-2 - CASSFIGSSYEQYF TGTGCCAGCAGCTTCATCGGGAGCTCCTACGAGCAGTACTTC
TRBJ2-2 - TRBV10-3 - CAISDYNTGELFF TGTGCCATCAGTGACTATAACACCGGGGAGCTGTTTTTT
TRBJ2-3 - TRBV4-1 once CASSQGIGGVGTDTQYF TGCGCCAGCAGCCAAGGCATTGGAGGGGTAGGCACAGATACGCAGTATTTT
TRBJ2-3 - TRBV11-2 - CASSPIRGGEADTQYF TGTGCCAGCAGCCCAATTAGGGGGGGGGAGGCAGATACGCAGTATTTT
TRBJ1-3 - TRBV12-5 - CASGSSWAGNTIYF TGTGCTAGTGGTTCGTCGTGGGCTGGAAACACCATATATTTT
TRBJ2-2 TRBD2 TRBV7-9 - CASSPRGLAGGSAGELFF TGTGCCAGCAGCCCCCGTGGGCTAGCGGGAGGGTCGGCCGGGGAGCTGTTTTTT
TRBJ1-4 - TRBV7-9 - CASSLVSGGSNEKLFF TGTGCCAGCAGCTTAGTCAGCGGGGGCTCTAATGAAAAACTGTTTTTT
TRBJ1-3 - TRBV7-2 - CASSSIRSSGNTIYF TGTGCCAGCAGCTCGATTAGGTCCTCTGGAAACACCATATATTTT